The 16 T cell receptor beta chains reported below all come from one sample, sequenced in a study of cytomegalovirus exposure and HLA in healthy donors. The PCR made use of 60 Vbeta and 13 Jbeta primers. This table comes from immunoSEQ multiplex PCR, and its TCRdb copy is limited to in-frame clones, with some not included. The sample contains approximately 170,000 clones, roughly 88% of which appear only once. Sequencing was performed on PBMCs. The receptor set was obtained from a boy aged 2 to 10 in good health and CMV-seronegative.

This chain uses TRBV4-2 with TRBJ1-1; unclear D gene. CDR3 size: 16 residues. Germline CDR1 and CDR2: LGHNA and YNFKEQ. The ends were cut back, 0 bases at V and 5 bases at J, with 16 bases in the middle. DNA of the CDR3: TGTGCCAGCAGCCAAGAGTTAGTCGGCGGGAAAACTGAAGCTTTCTTT. Translating it yields CASSQELVGGKTEAFF.

The chain joins TRBV13 to TRBJ1-1; a possible D gene is TRBD1 (5 bases). The V gene's germline CDR1 is PRHDT and CDR2 FYEKMQ (reference sequence). The CDR3 sequence is 16 residues long. Trimming took 5 bases from V and 0 from J, leaving 16 bases between them. CDR3 region: CASSQRGAAMNTEAFF. CDR3 in DNA: TGTGCCAGCAGCCAGCGCGGGGCCGCGATGAACACTGAAGCTTTCTTT.

The chain is built from TRBV9 and TRBJ2-3, with 7 bases matching TRBD2. Germline values: CDR1 SGDLS, CDR2 YYNGEE. The ends lost 0 bases at V and 2 bases at J; junction bases unmatched: 3. CDR3 length equals 15 residues. The CDR3 reads CASSVESGATDTQYF. DNA for the CDR3: TGTGCCAGCAGCGTAGAGAGCGGGGCCACAGATACGCAGTATTTT.

The chain uses TRBV30 and TRBJ1-3, with TRBD1 matching over 7 bases. The V gene's germline CDR1 is GTSNPN and CDR2 SVGIG (reference sequence). The CDR3 spans 15 residues. The trim removed 4 bases at V and 3 bases at J, leaving 9 bases unmatched. The chain's CDR3 is CAWIHDRAGGNTIYF. In nucleotides, the CDR3 is TGTGCCTGGATCCATGACAGGGCGGGTGGAAACACCATATATTTT.

This chain connects TRBV7-2 to TRBJ2-3; D is undetermined. This CDR3 is 15 amino acids long. V lost 11 bases, J lost 4 bases, and 22 bases lay in between. The germline V gene has CDR1 SGHTA and CDR2 FQGNSA. In nucleotides, the CDR3 is TGTGCCGGCCCCGCCGCCCCCTCCCCCCCAGATACGCAGTATTTT. The encoded protein is CAGPAAPSPPDTQYF. Combining the CDR3 with reference TRBV7-2 and TRBJ2-3 gives the whole variable domain GAGVSQSPSNKVTEKGKDVELRCDPISGHTALYWYRQSLGQGLEFLIYFQGNSAPDKSGLPSDRFSAERTGGSVSTLTIQRTQQEDSAVYLCAGPAAPSPPDTQYFGPGTRLTVL.

V gene TRBV6-5 combines with J gene TRBJ2-1; perhaps TRBD2 as D (5 bases). Germline V gene data show CDR1 as MNHEY and CDR2 as SVGAGI. Trimming removed 2 bases at V and 0 bases at J, with 11 bases between. This CDR3 has 16 amino acids. The CDR3 DNA reads TGTGCCAGCAGTTACGGGAGTCCTAGCTCCTACAATGAGCAGTTCTTC. Translation gives CASSYGSPSSYNEQFF.

This clone has a single count. V usage is TRBV19 and J usage is TRBJ1-6; D ambiguous. Trimming left V 3 bases short and J 6 bases short, with 9 bases between. The germline V gene encodes CDR1 LNHDA and CDR2 SQIVND (reference sequence). The CDR3 spans 14 residues. The CDR3 here is CASSISGGNSPLHF. The CDR3 DNA is TGTGCCAGTAGTATTTCGGGAGGTAATTCACCCCTCCACTTT.

This clone has only a few counts. The chain links TRBV2 to TRBJ1-5; unclear D gene. V dropped 3 bases and J dropped 7 bases, with 10 bases sitting between them. CDR1 and CDR2 (germline): SNHLY, FYNNEI. This CDR3 comprises 13 residues. As DNA, the CDR3 is TGTGCCAGCAGTGAGTCGGGGTGGCAGCCCCAGCATTTT. It codes for CASSESGWQPQHF.

The chain carries TRBV30 and TRBJ1-1, with 8 bases identical to TRBD1. V gave up 2 bases and J gave up 4 bases; unmatched junction bases: 3. The CDR3 consists of 13 residues. The germline V gene encodes CDR1 GTSNPN and CDR2 SVGIG (reference sequence). CDR3 DNA sequence: TGTGCCTGGAGTAGAGACAGGGGCACTGAAGCTTTCTTT. Its protein is CAWSRDRGTEAFF.

This clone has only a few counts. This chain uses TRBV27 with TRBJ2-1; 10 nucleotides line up with TRBD1. J was trimmed by 7 bases and V by 6 bases; bases with no gene match: 21. This CDR3 region has 19 residues. Germline V CDR1 and CDR2: MNHEY, SMNVEV (reference sequence). The CDR3 coding sequence is TGTGCCAGCAGCTATCAATTCGGAGAGGGATGGGACAGGGGAAATGAGCAGTTCTTC. Amino acids: CASSYQFGEGWDRGNEQFF.

This sequence joins TRBV7-2 and TRBJ2-5; possibly TRBD2 for D (6 bases). Trimming removed 0 bases from V and 2 bases from J, with 10 bases in between. Germline V CDR1 and CDR2: SGHTA, FQGNSA. This CDR3 region has 15 residues. In DNA form, the CDR3 reads TGTGCCAGCAGCTTAGCGAGAGGGACTCAAGAGACCCAGTACTTC. Protein: CASSLARGTQETQYF. Combining the CDR3 with reference TRBV7-2 and TRBJ2-5 gives the whole variable domain GAGVSQSPSNKVTEKGKDVELRCDPISGHTALYWYRQSLGQGLEFLIYFQGNSAPDKSGLPSDRFSAERTGGSVSTLTIQRTQQEDSAVYLCASSLARGTQETQYFGPGTRLLVL.

The rearrangement joins TRBV19 to TRBJ1-1, with D possibly TRBD1 on 6 matching bases. CDR3 length equals 12 residues. V was shortened by 8 bases and J by 4 bases, with 11 bases between the two germline ends. The germline gives CDR1 LNHDA, CDR2 SQIVND (reference sequence). The CDR3 bases are TGTGCCAGTGGACAGCAGGGCACTGAAGCTTTCTTT. Amino acids: CASGQQGTEAFF.

The chain uses TRBV10-3 and TRBJ1-3, with a weak D call TRBD1 (5 bases). This CDR3 comprises 17 residues. The ends were cut back, 0 bases at V and 1 base at J, with 13 bases in the middle. Germline V gene lookup returns CDR1 ENHRY and CDR2 SYGVKD. CDR3 bases: TGTGCCATCAGTGAGTCCGTGTCAGGGCCGTCTGGAAACACCATATATTTT. Protein product: CAISESVSGPSGNTIYF.

V and J are TRBV6-6 and TRBJ2-1; 7 bases map to TRBD1. This CDR3 is built from 13 residues. Germline trimming cut 6 bases from V and 4 bases from J; bases unmatched to any gene: 3. Germline assignment: CDR1 MNHNY and CDR2 SVGAGI (reference sequence). The CDR3 is CASRPQGYNEQFF. The CDR3 DNA reads as TGTGCCAGCAGGCCACAGGGGTACAATGAGCAGTTCTTC.

This clone was seen once. This chain connects TRBV7-9 to TRBJ2-3; 9 nucleotides match TRBD2. The CDR3 has 16 amino acids. V shed 5 bases, J shed 4 bases, and the junction held 10 bases outside the gene matches. CDR1 and CDR2 from the germline V gene are SEHNR and FQNEAQ (reference sequence). The chain's CDR3 is CASSPDSGGASDTQYF. CDR3 nucleotides: TGTGCCAGCAGCCCCGATAGCGGGGGAGCCTCAGATACGCAGTATTTT.

This clone was seen more than once but under ten times. The rearrangement joins TRBV30 to TRBJ2-3, with no clear D. V lost 2 bases and J 0 bases, leaving 6 bases between the germline ends. This CDR3 spans 13 amino acids. CDR1 GTSNPN and CDR2 SVGIG come from the germline V gene (reference sequence). CDR3 sequence reads: CAWSLKSTDTQYF. CDR3 nucleotides: TGTGCCTGGAGTTTAAAAAGCACAGATACGCAGTATTTT.